These 13 T cell receptor beta chains share one sample of origin, sequenced in a study of blood T cells in healthy people across ages. Through a sample-barcoded 5' primer and a J-beta primer mix, a second PCR was run for roughly 7 to 12 cycles. Each CDR3 protein is one row after TCRdb ran MiXCR on the 5' RACE reads. The sample has hundreds of thousands of distinct CDR3 sequences, around two thirds seen once. Source material: blood. All receptors derive from a young man in good health.

This clonotype showed up just a few times. The genes are TRBV9 and TRBJ2-6; TRBD2 agrees at 9 bases. The CDR3 is 17 residues long. V shed 0 bases, J shed 1 base, and the junction held 2 bases outside the gene matches. Germline V gene sequence: CDR1 SGDLS, CDR2 YYNGEE. CDR3 nucleotides: TGTGCCAGCAGCGTAGGGACTAGCGTTTCTGGGGCCAACGTCCTGACTTTC. This sequence encodes CASSVGTSVSGANVLTF.

The chain carries TRBV29-1 and TRBJ2-7; TRBD1 aligns across 8 bases. The J segment lost 2 bases and the V segment lost 4 bases, leaving 4 bases of the junction unmatched. CDR1 and CDR2 (germline): SQVTM, ANQGSEA. The CDR3 sequence is 13 residues long. The CDR3: CSVGDRSPYEQYF. In DNA form, the CDR3 reads TGCAGCGTTGGGGACAGGTCACCCTACGAGCAGTACTTC.

This sequence joins TRBV11-1 and TRBJ2-5; the D gene could be TRBD1 or TRBD2 (5 bases each). Germline loops: CDR1 SGHAT, CDR2 FQDESV (reference sequence). Deletions cut 1 base from V and 5 bases from J, with 17 bases between. The CDR3 loop spans 16 amino acids. CDR3 in DNA: TGTGCCAGCAGCTTAGGTCGGGGCCTTAATCGGGAGACCCAGTACTTC. Amino acid sequence: CASSLGRGLNRETQYF.

CDR3 coding DNA: TGTGCCAGCAGCCTTTCGACAGGGGCGGCTGAAAAACTGTTTTTT. This codes for CASSLSTGAAEKLFF. The chain joins TRBV12-3 or TRBV12-4 to TRBJ1-4; 8 bases line up with TRBD1. J lost 7 bases, V lost 6 bases, and 10 bases had no gene match. The CDR3 totals 15 residues.

This clonotype has a handful of counts. The chain joins TRBV12-3 or TRBV12-4 to TRBJ1-2; possibly TRBD1 for D (6 bases). Trimming pared 5 bases from V and 3 bases from J, leaving 7 bases between. This CDR3 is built from 12 residues. The CDR3 reads CASSRTDYGYTF. The DNA for the CDR3 is TGTGCCAGCAGTAGGACAGACTATGGCTACACCTTC.

Only a few counts were recorded for this clonotype. This sequence joins TRBV9 and TRBJ1-2; no clear D. The germline gives CDR1 SGDLS, CDR2 YYNGEE. The V end was cut by 2 bases, the J end by 8 bases, with 16 bases between. This CDR3 is built from 14 residues. The DNA for the CDR3 is TGTGCCAGCAGCGTTGGCCCCGGGGAAGGGGGCTACACCTTC. Translating gives CASSVGPGEGGYTF.

The table lists this clonotype with many counts. This chain's CDR3 is CSSLRLGGNEQFF. CDR3 nucleotides: TGCAGCTCCTTGCGACTGGGGGGCAATGAGCAGTTCTTC. The V call is TRBV29-1, the J call TRBJ2-1; perhaps TRBD2 as D (6 bases). Trimming took off 8 bases at V and 6 bases at J, with 17 bases between the two ends. The CDR3 runs 13 residues. CDR1 is SQVTM and CDR2 is ANQGSEA in the germline V gene.

The chain couples TRBV6-2 or TRBV6-3 to TRBJ2-3, with D perhaps being TRBD1 or TRBD2 (5 bases each). Per germline, CDR1 MNHEY and CDR2 SVGEGT. V was shortened by 7 bases and J by 9 bases, with 11 bases between the two germline ends. The CDR3 length is 11 residues. The CDR3 sequence is CASTRDGTQYF. CDR3 coding DNA: TGTGCCAGCACCCGGGACGGCACGCAGTATTTT.

The rearrangement links TRBV20-1 to TRBJ1-2, with D unresolved. Germline CDR1 reads DFQATT; CDR2 reads SNEGSKA (reference sequence). The CDR3 runs 15 residues. V shed 1 base and J shed 3 bases, with 15 bases lying between them. The CDR3 nucleotides are TGCAGTGCTAGAGCGGGTGGGGTTAAGCACTATGGCTACACCTTC. It specifies CSARAGGVKHYGYTF.

The chain carries TRBV5-6 and TRBJ2-6, with D perhaps given as TRBD1 or TRBD2 (5 bases each). Trimming pared 0 bases from V and 11 bases from J, leaving 6 bases between. Germline CDR1 and CDR2: SGHDT and YYEEEE. The CDR3 is 12 amino acids. The CDR3 nucleotides read TGTGCCAGCAGCTTGGGAGGGGACGTCCTGACTTTC. Translation gives CASSLGGDVLTF.

Concerning this clonotype itself: One base away lies a much larger clone, so this may be a sequencing read error. The rearrangement uses TRBV5-1 and TRBJ2-3; 8 bases are a match to TRBD1. V was clipped by 6 bases and J by 0 bases; unmatched bases: 6. This CDR3 contains 15 residues. Germline V gene lookup returns CDR1 SGHRS and CDR2 YFSETQ. The CDR3 reads CASTPRTGSTDTQYF. CDR3 nucleotide sequence: TGCGCCAGCACCCCCAGGACAGGGAGCACAGATACGCAGTATTTT.

V is TRBV7-9 and J is TRBJ2-7, with a possible D match to TRBD1 (6 bases). V was trimmed by 5 bases and J by 1 base, leaving 15 bases between them. The germline gives CDR1 SEHNR, CDR2 FQNEAQ (reference sequence). The CDR3 has 15 residues. The CDR3 spells CASSTDRTLSYEQYF. Here the CDR3 DNA reads TGTGCCAGCAGCACCGACAGGACTCTATCCTACGAGCAGTACTTC.

This sequence joins TRBV28 and TRBJ1-6; D uncertain. The germline CDR1 and CDR2 sequences are MDHEN and SYDVKM. Trimming shortened V by 4 bases and J by 2 bases, and 12 bases separated the two germline ends. This CDR3 has 16 amino acids. The CDR3 coding sequence is TGTGCCAGCAGTTCGCCCGACAAAGCCTATAATTCACCCCTCCACTTT. This gives the protein CASSSPDKAYNSPLHF.